The clone carrying this T cell receptor (beta chain) was found many times. The record originates from a study of T-cell reconstitution after alpha-beta-depleted transplantation in children. The V gene's germline CDR1 is LGHNA and CDR2 YSLEER. CDR3 length equals 17 residues. Trimming left V 5 bases short and J 0 bases short, with 17 bases between. Using unique molecular identifiers, the investigators prepared the TCRbeta library. TCRdb passed the PCR reads through MiXCR, listing each CDR3 protein once. The sample includes over 400,000 distinct CDR3 sequences, approximately 13% of them seen just once. Sequencing was performed on PBMCs from the stem cell graft donor, taken from the stem cell graft. The TCR sequence derives from a human donor who donated a stem cell graft to a child with combined immunodeficiency. The chain joins TRBV4-3 to TRBJ2-4; a possible D gene is TRBD2 (7 bases). In DNA, the CDR3 is TGCGCCAGCAGCGTCAGATGGGGGGGGCAAGCCAAAAACATTCAGTACTTC. Translation gives CASSVRWGGQAKNIQYF.